These T cell receptor beta chains were read from a single sample in a study of cytomegalovirus exposure and HLA in healthy donors. Sequencing was performed with immunoSEQ multiplex PCR; in TCRdb, only in-frame clones are kept and a portion is missing. Among about 140,000 clones listed, roughly three quarters were seen once. Source material: PBMCs. The source is a male donor in good health and CMV-seronegative. CDR3s include the opening cysteine and the closing phenylalanine or tryptophan. A D gene is named only where the DNA matches it firmly. Clone size is given for some rows only: seen once, a few or many times, or a class if the clone is expanded.

DNA,CDR3,V,J,D,size
TGTGCCAGCAGTCCAAGGACAGGGGAGGACGAGCAGTACTTC,CASSPRTGEDEQYF,TRBV28,TRBJ2-7,TRBD1,NA
TGCGCCAGCAGCTGGCTGTACTTGGCTAGCGGGGACACAGATACGCAGTATTTT,CASSWLYLASGDTDTQYF,TRBV5-1,TRBJ2-3,TRBD2,NA
TGCGCCAGCAGCTTGGGACAGAATTCCGAAAAACTGTTTTTT,CASSLGQNSEKLFF,TRBV5-1,TRBJ1-4,NA,once
TGTGCCAGCAGCGGGGGACAGTTGAACACTGAAGCTTTCTTT,CASSGGQLNTEAFF,TRBV7-9,TRBJ1-1,TRBD1,NA
TGTGCCAGCAGGGATAGGGGCAATGAGCAGTTCTTC,CASRDRGNEQFF,TRBV7-2,TRBJ2-1,NA,NA
TGTGCCAGCAGCCCTAGCGGGGGACCTGCCTACGAGCAGTACTTC,CASSPSGGPAYEQYF,TRBV7-2,TRBJ2-7,TRBD2,NA
TGTGCCAGCAGTTCCACAGGCGCGTCAAGAGAGGCCCAGTACTTC,CASSSTGASREAQYF,TRBV28,TRBJ2-5,NA,NA
TGCGCCAGCAGGTCGACTAGCGGGGGGGCCGGGACCCAGTACTTC,CASRSTSGGAGTQYF,TRBV10-1,TRBJ2-5,TRBD2,NA
TGTGCCAGCAGGCGCCAGGGGATCGGCTATGGCTACACCTTC,CASRRQGIGYGYTF,TRBV6-6,TRBJ1-2,NA,once
TGTGCCAGCAGCTTGGTGGGACAGAGCACAGATACGCAGTATTTT,CASSLVGQSTDTQYF,TRBV5-6,TRBJ2-3,TRBD1,few
TGTGCCAGCAGCTTAGAGGACAGGGTGGACACCGGGGAGCTGTTTTTT,CASSLEDRVDTGELFF,TRBV7-9,TRBJ2-2,TRBD1,NA
TGTGCCAGCAGTGAAGCAGGCGGAGGCTACGAGCAGTACTTC,CASSEAGGGYEQYF,TRBV6-1,TRBJ2-7,NA,NA
TGTGCCAGCAGCTTAACAGGGTATGGCTACACCTTC,CASSLTGYGYTF,TRBV6-6,TRBJ1-2,NA,NA
TGTGCCAGCAAGCGGGGGGGCATCTACAATGAGCAGTTCTTC,CASKRGGIYNEQFF,TRBV2,TRBJ2-1,TRBD2,few
TGCAGCGTACTGAAGAGGACAGGGAGAAAGTACTTC,CSVLKRTGRKYF,TRBV29-1,TRBJ2-7,TRBD1,NA
TGTGCCAGCAGTTTGGCAAGGGGTAACACTGAAGCTTTCTTT,CASSLARGNTEAFF,TRBV27,TRBJ1-1,NA,NA
TGTGCCAGCAGCCTCGACAGGGGGTATAATTCACCCCTCCACTTT,CASSLDRGYNSPLHF,TRBV27,TRBJ1-6,TRBD1,NA
TGTGCCAGCAGCCCAGACGGGGGCGGGGGGTATGGCTACACCTTC,CASSPDGGGGYGYTF,TRBV7-9,TRBJ1-2,NA,NA
TGCGCCAGCAGCCAAGATCCAGGGCGGGGCGCGTACAATGAGCAGTTCTTC,CASSQDPGRGAYNEQFF,TRBV4-1,TRBJ2-1,NA,NA
TGTGCCAGCAGACTACACCGCCTTTATTCGACAGGATCAGCTAGCACAGATACGCAGTATTTT,CASRLHRLYSTGSASTDTQYF,TRBV27,TRBJ2-3,NA,NA
TGCGCCAGCAGCTTGGCAGGTTTAGGTCACGAGCAGTACTTC,CASSLAGLGHEQYF,TRBV5-1,TRBJ2-7,NA,NA
TGTGCCAGCTCACCGGCGGCAGGGGCAGATTCGGGCTACACCTTC,CASSPAAGADSGYTF,TRBV18,TRBJ1-2,NA,NA
TGTGCCAGCAGTGGCCGGGAACGCCTTGGCTACACCTTC,CASSGRERLGYTF,TRBV6-1,TRBJ1-2,NA,NA
TGTGCCAGCAGCAGGGACAGGGTAGGGGGTGGCTACACCTTC,CASSRDRVGGGYTF,TRBV5-4,TRBJ1-2,TRBD1,NA
TGTGCCAGCAGCCCTAGCGGGGGGGCACCAGATACGCAGTATTTT,CASSPSGGAPDTQYF,TRBV7-2,TRBJ2-3,TRBD2,NA
TGTGCCAGCAGACCGCCGGACAGGCGCAATCAGCCCCAGCATTTT,CASRPPDRRNQPQHF,TRBV28,TRBJ1-5,TRBD1,NA
TGTGCCAGCAGTGAAGGGAGGCGGAATGAAAAACTGTTTTTT,CASSEGRRNEKLFF,TRBV6-5,TRBJ1-4,NA,NA
TGTGCCAGCAGCGGGACAGGTAAAACAGCTTTCTTT,CASSGTGKTAFF,TRBV5-6,TRBJ1-1,TRBD1,NA
TGTGCCAGCAGCTTGGACAGGACGAATGAGCAGTTCTTC,CASSLDRTNEQFF,TRBV5-4,TRBJ2-1,NA,few
TGTGCCAGCAGCTCGGACAGGGGGTCCGGCTACACCTTC,CASSSDRGSGYTF,TRBV7-3,TRBJ1-2,TRBD1,NA
TGTGCTCGTCATATTACGTCTCTGCGTACGGGGGGCTACGAGCAGTTCTTC,CARHITSLRTGGYEQFF,TRBV5-4,TRBJ2-1,NA,NA
TGTGCCTGGAGTGCTGGGGGGGCCTGGATTAAGCTAAATGAGCAGTTCTTC,CAWSAGGAWIKLNEQFF,TRBV30,TRBJ2-1,NA,NA
TGTGCCAGCAGCTTAAGCGGAAACCCCACAGATACGCAGTATTTT,CASSLSGNPTDTQYF,TRBV7-3,TRBJ2-3,NA,NA
TGTGCCAGCAAACGGGGGAACTCGTACCAAGAGACCCAGTACTTC,CASKRGNSYQETQYF,TRBV27,TRBJ2-5,NA,NA
TGTGCCAGCAGCTTCGATCAGACTCCTAATGAAAAACTGTTTTTT,CASSFDQTPNEKLFF,TRBV5-4,TRBJ1-4,NA,NA
TGTGCCAGCACCATGCGGGGGGGGAGGAACACTGAAGCTTTCTTT,CASTMRGGRNTEAFF,TRBV5-4,TRBJ1-1,NA,NA
TGTGCCAGCAGCATGGGACTAGCGGGGAATTTTGGGCAGTACTTC,CASSMGLAGNFGQYF,TRBV7-8,TRBJ2-7,TRBD2,NA
TGTGCAAGTCGCGGGGGGACAGGGAATTATGGCTACACCTTC,CASRGGTGNYGYTF,TRBV12-2,TRBJ1-2,NA,NA
TGTGCCAGCAGACTTAGCGGGACAACCCCAGATACGCAGTATTTT,CASRLSGTTPDTQYF,TRBV2,TRBJ2-3,TRBD2,NA
TGTGCCAGCAGCTTGAGATCAGGGACTAATCAGCCCCAGCATTTT,CASSLRSGTNQPQHF,TRBV5-4,TRBJ1-5,NA,NA
TGTGCCAGCAGACTTCAAGAGACCCAGTACTTC,CASRLQETQYF,TRBV2,TRBJ2-5,NA,few
TGCGCTAGCAGCTCACAGGGGGGTCAAGATACGCAGTATTTT,CASSSQGGQDTQYF,TRBV5-1,TRBJ2-3,TRBD1,NA
TGCAGCGTTGTTAGGACAGGGAAGTCCGCCGAGCAGTACTTC,CSVVRTGKSAEQYF,TRBV29-1,TRBJ2-7,TRBD1,NA
TGCGCCAGCAGCCAAGATCTTGGGCCTTTCTATGGCTACACCTTC,CASSQDLGPFYGYTF,TRBV4-3,TRBJ1-2,NA,NA
TGTGCCAGCAGCCCTGGGACAGGGGGGGAGCAGTACTTC,CASSPGTGGEQYF,TRBV7-2,TRBJ2-7,TRBD1,NA
TGTGCAAGTCGCTACTCGGGACAAATTAATTCACCCCTCCACTTT,CASRYSGQINSPLHF,TRBV12-2,TRBJ1-6,NA,once
TGTGCCTGGAGTGTACTATGGTACCAAGAGACCCAGTACTTC,CAWSVLWYQETQYF,TRBV30,TRBJ2-5,NA,NA
TGTGCCAGCAGTTTCTCAGGGACAGCCACAGATACGCAGTATTTT,CASSFSGTATDTQYF,TRBV28,TRBJ2-3,TRBD1,NA
TGTGCCATCAGAGGACAGGGGGAGAACACTGAAGCTTTCTTT,CAIRGQGENTEAFF,TRBV10-3,TRBJ1-1,TRBD1,NA
TGTGCCAGCGGGGGGGGATGGGGGGAGCTGTTTTTT,CASGGGWGELFF,TRBV6-1,TRBJ2-2,TRBD2,NA